The 22 T cell receptor beta chains listed next were all sequenced from one sample in a study of shared clonotypes between healthy human individuals. Libraries were prepared by immunoSEQ multiplex PCR; TCRdb keeps only in-frame clonotypes and omits some of them. The sample includes nearly 2 million clones, roughly 94% of them seen just once. Naive CD8 cells, CD45RO-negative and positively selected for CCR7, excluded terminally differentiated effector memory CD45RA+ cells. What was sequenced was naive CD8+ T cells sorted from blood. These TCRs come from a man in his late teens or twenties in good health.

Worth noting for this clone: The same CDR3 arises from other DNA sequences in this sample as well. The chain is built from TRBV6-5 and TRBJ1-1; 10 bases are a match to TRBD1. Germline loops: CDR1 MNHEY, CDR2 SVGAGI. CDR3 length: 13 residues. Trimming removed 2 bases from V and 7 bases from J; junction bases left unmatched: 1. This CDR3 is CASSYGTGDEAFF. Written as DNA, the CDR3 is TGTGCCAGCAGTTACGGGACAGGGGATGAAGCTTTCTTT.

A note on this clone: Different DNA sequences within this sample yield the same CDR3. The V call is TRBV7-9, the J call TRBJ2-1, with D perhaps TRBD2 (6 bases). The CDR3 loop spans 15 amino acids. CDR1 and CDR2 (germline): SEHNR, FQNEAQ (reference sequence). Trimming took 1 base from V and 8 from J, leaving 15 bases between them. The DNA for the CDR3 is TGTGCCAGCAGCTTAGTCGGCCTAGCGCTTGATGAGCAGTTCTTC. It codes for CASSLVGLALDEQFF.

The V and J genes are TRBV4-1 and TRBJ2-7, with a possible D match to TRBD2 (6 bases). This CDR3 has 15 residues. Germline V CDR1 and CDR2: MGHRA, YSYEKL. V dropped 0 bases and J dropped 3 bases, with 12 bases sitting between them. CDR3 in amino acids: CASSQDRGGNYEQYF. CDR3 DNA: TGCGCCAGCAGCCAAGATCGGGGAGGCAACTACGAGCAGTACTTC.

Comments on this clone: Other nucleotide sequences in the sample specify the same CDR3. CDR3 DNA sequence: TGTGCCAGCAGCGCCGGGACTAACCAAGAGACCCAGTACTTC. Protein product: CASSAGTNQETQYF. The V and J genes are TRBV9 and TRBJ2-5; TRBD2 matches 7 bases. The junction had 2 bases not matched to a gene; V was cut back by 3 bases and J by 0 bases. This CDR3 region has 14 residues. Germline CDR1 reads SGDLS; CDR2 reads YYNGEE.

This chain links TRBV11-2 with TRBJ2-5, with D maybe TRBD2 (5 bases). V lost 0 bases and J lost 5, with 13 bases in between. In germline, CDR1 is SGHAT, CDR2 FQNNGV. The CDR3 contains 15 residues. The CDR3: CASSLDWSGSETQYF. The CDR3 region has the DNA TGTGCCAGCAGCTTAGATTGGTCGGGATCCGAGACCCAGTACTTC. The full variable domain, with the rest looked up from reference TRBV11-2 and TRBJ2-5, is EAGVAQSPRYKIIEKRQSVAFWCNPISGHATLYWYQQILGQGPKLLIQFQNNGVVDDSQLPKDRFSAERLKGVDSTLKIQPAKLEDSAVYLCASSLDWSGSETQYFGPGTRLLVL.

A word on this clone: Other DNA sequences within the sample encode an identical CDR3. V and J are TRBV27 and TRBJ1-2; unclear D gene. This CDR3 has 16 amino acids. Germline CDR1 is MNHEY and CDR2 is SMNVEV (reference sequence). Trimming took 0 bases from V and 0 from J, leaving 11 bases between them. The CDR3 region has the DNA TGTGCCAGCAGTTTATCTCCAGGCACAGCTAACTATGGCTACACCTTC. This gives the protein CASSLSPGTANYGYTF.

V and J are TRBV7-9 and TRBJ2-7; D remains unclear. V lost 5 bases and J 9 bases, leaving 17 bases between the germline ends. This CDR3 region has 13 residues. CDR1 is SEHNR and CDR2 is FQNEAQ in the germline V gene (reference sequence). The CDR3 coding sequence is TGTGCCAGCAGCCCAGATGGTTGGCCACGGCAGTACTTC. Translated, it gives CASSPDGWPRQYF.

The rearrangement uses TRBV2 and TRBJ2-1; TRBD1 aligns across 8 bases. Germline V lookup: CDR1 SNHLY, CDR2 FYNNEI. The length of the CDR3 is 15 residues. The ends lost 5 bases at V and 4 bases at J; junction bases unmatched: 7. DNA of the CDR3: TGTGCCAGCAGTCACCCGGGACAGGTATACAATGAGCAGTTCTTC. This gives the protein CASSHPGQVYNEQFF.

The chain combines TRBV4-3 with TRBJ2-2, with 9 nucleotides matching TRBD2. V was pared by 0 bases and J by 0 bases, with 11 bases of the junction left unmatched. The germline V gene has CDR1 LGHNA and CDR2 YSLEER. This CDR3 has 20 amino acids. Here the CDR3 reads CASSQDNSVAGEANTGELFF. DNA for the CDR3: TGCGCCAGCAGCCAAGATAATTCGGTAGCGGGGGAGGCGAACACCGGGGAGCTGTTTTTT.

This clone showed up just once. Other nucleotide sequences in the sample specify the same CDR3. V is TRBV9 and J is TRBJ2-7; the D gene is possibly TRBD1 (5 bases). This CDR3 is 15 amino acids long. V gave up 0 bases and J gave up 0 bases, with 10 bases separating them. The germline CDR1 and CDR2 sequences are SGDLS and YYNGEE. The CDR3 nucleotides are TGTGCCAGCAGCGTAGGGGGCCAGAGCTCCTACGAGCAGTACTTC. This gives the protein CASSVGGQSSYEQYF.

In regard to this clone: Other DNA variants within this sample encode the same CDR3. The V and J genes are TRBV9 and TRBJ2-3; D is unresolved. Germline CDR1 and CDR2: SGDLS and YYNGEE. The CDR3 runs 12 residues. Trimming left V 0 bases short and J 6 bases short, with 5 bases between. The CDR3, as DNA: TGTGCCAGCAGCGTAGAAGACGATACGCAGTATTTT. Its translation: CASSVEDDTQYF.

The chain has TRBV7-9 and TRBJ2-1; a weak D match, TRBD2 (6 bases). The CDR3 is 16 amino acids. V dropped 2 bases and J dropped 5 bases, with 16 bases sitting between them. Germline CDR1 reads SEHNR; CDR2 reads FQNEAQ (reference sequence). The CDR3 loop is CASSLPAEGTNNEQFF. The DNA for the CDR3 is TGTGCCAGCAGCTTACCGGCGGAGGGTACAAACAATGAGCAGTTCTTC.

The chain uses TRBV18 and TRBJ1-1, with D maybe TRBD1 (5 bases). Germline lookup yields CDR1 KGHSH and CDR2 LQKENI. The CDR3 is made up of 16 amino acids. V was cut by 3 bases and J by 1 base, with 15 bases left in between. CDR3 bases: TGTGCCAGCTCACCGGGAAGGGGCAGTGAGAACACTGAAGCTTTCTTT. Translated: CASSPGRGSENTEAFF.

The rearrangement joins TRBV29-1 to TRBJ2-3; 7 bases align to TRBD2. Trimming took 3 bases from V and 6 from J; bases not matched to a gene: 6. The length of the CDR3 is 13 residues. Germline V gene sequence: CDR1 SQVTM, CDR2 ANQGSEA. In DNA, the CDR3 is TGCAGCGTTGAGTCGGGAGGCATTGATACGCAGTATTTT. Encoded protein: CSVESGGIDTQYF.

The chain uses TRBV6-6 and TRBJ1-1; no reliable D call. V was pared by 7 bases and J by 0 bases, with 12 bases between. Germline CDR1 MNHNY, CDR2 SVGAGI (reference sequence). The length of the CDR3 is 14 residues. The CDR3 DNA is TGTGCCAGCATAGAAGCCAGAATGAACACTGAAGCTTTCTTT. It codes for CASIEARMNTEAFF.

Notes on this clone: This CDR3 is also generated by other DNA sequences in the sample. The chain recombines TRBV29-1 with TRBJ2-2, with 7 nucleotides matching TRBD1. The CDR3 has 13 residues. The germline CDR1 and CDR2 sequences are SQVTM and ANQGSEA. V gave up 4 bases and J gave up 3 bases; unmatched junction bases: 2. The CDR3 sequence: CSVVQGDTGELFF. The CDR3, as DNA: TGCAGCGTTGTTCAGGGGGACACCGGGGAGCTGTTTTTT.

The CDR3 sequence: CASSLVPGADEQYF. The CDR3 DNA is TGTGCCAGCAGCTTAGTCCCGGGCGCCGACGAGCAGTACTTC. The chain links TRBV7-8 to TRBJ2-7; D gene ambiguous. The germline V gene encodes CDR1 SGHVS and CDR2 FQNEAQ. The CDR3 extends over 14 amino acids. V lost 1 base and J lost 5, with 12 bases in between. Using reference TRBV7-8 and TRBJ2-7 for the parts outside the CDR3, the full variable domain is GAGVSQSPRYKVAKRGQDVALRCDPISGHVSLFWYQQALGQGPEFLTYFQNEAQLDKSGLPSDRFFAERPEGSVSTLKIQRTQQEDSAVYLCASSLVPGADEQYFGPGTRLTVT.

A remark on this clone: The same CDR3 is also encoded by other DNA sequences in this sample. The chain couples TRBV28 to TRBJ2-7; maybe TRBD1 (6 bases). Germline CDR1 is MDHEN and CDR2 is SYDVKM. Trimming stripped 6 bases from V and 4 bases from J, with 7 bases between. There are 11 residues in the CDR3. The CDR3 region is CASRDSYEQYF. CDR3 sequence (DNA): TGTGCCAGCAGGGACAGTTACGAGCAGTACTTC.

The gene calls are TRBV29-1 and TRBJ2-7; D is possibly TRBD1 or TRBD2 (5 bases each). Per germline, CDR1 SQVTM and CDR2 ANQGSEA. V was clipped by 6 bases and J by 0 bases, with 12 bases between them. CDR3 length equals 13 residues. The CDR3 coding sequence is TGCAGCGTGGAGCACGGGACCTCCTACGAGCAGTACTTC. It codes for CSVEHGTSYEQYF.

As DNA, the CDR3 is TGTGCCTGGAGTGCCGGGACCGCTGGGGCCGGGGAGCTGTTTTTT. Translating gives CAWSAGTAGAGELFF. The V and J genes are TRBV30 and TRBJ2-2; either TRBD1 or TRBD2 may fit D (5 bases each). Trimming left V 1 base short and J 6 bases short, with 15 bases between. There are 15 residues in the CDR3. CDR1 is GTSNPN, CDR2 SVGIG, per germline (reference sequence).

The chain combines TRBV29-1 with TRBJ1-2; no reliable D call. The germline CDR1 and CDR2 sequences are SQVTM and ANQGSEA. V lost 0 bases, J lost 4 bases, and 6 bases lay in between. The CDR3 has 12 amino acids. The CDR3 reads CSVEDVGYGYTF. The CDR3 DNA reads TGCAGCGTTGAAGACGTTGGCTATGGCTACACCTTC.

This chain uses TRBV9 with TRBJ2-5; 7 bases agree with TRBD1. Germline lookup yields CDR1 SGDLS and CDR2 YYNGEE. V lost 6 bases and J lost 1; bases outside the gene matches: 9. This CDR3 comprises 15 residues. The CDR3 protein is CASNEAGTAQETQYF. In DNA, the CDR3 is TGTGCCAGCAACGAGGCCGGGACAGCCCAAGAGACCCAGTACTTC.